Following are 4 T cell receptor beta chains from one sample sequenced in a study of blood T cell repertoires in COVID-19. The assay was immunoSEQ multiplex PCR, and TCRdb's table has in-frame clones only and misses some. This repertoire shows more than 150,000 clones, around 85% found once; its top ten account for around 20%. The sample taken for sequencing was peripheral blood. These receptors all come from a man in his 70s with active or convalescent COVID-19.

The chain combines TRBV29-1 with TRBJ1-2; 8 nucleotides agree with TRBD1. V was clipped by 6 bases and J by 2 bases; unmatched bases: 5. Germline V gives CDR1 SQVTM, CDR2 ANQGSEA. The length of the CDR3 is 13 residues. DNA of the CDR3: TGCAGCGTACCCAGGACAGGGAACTATGGCTACACCTTC. Amino acid sequence: CSVPRTGNYGYTF.

The V and J genes are TRBV9 and TRBJ1-4; no reliable D call. Trimming stripped 3 bases from V and 6 bases from J, with 12 bases between. There are 14 residues in the CDR3. The germline V gene has CDR1 SGDLS and CDR2 YYNGEE. The CDR3 sequence is CASSGWEDDEKLFF. The DNA for the CDR3 is TGTGCCAGCAGCGGATGGGAGGATGATGAAAAACTGTTTTTT.

The V gene is TRBV28, the J gene TRBJ1-5; TRBD1 aligns across 7 bases. Germline loops: CDR1 MDHEN, CDR2 SYDVKM. CDR3 length: 18 residues. The ends lost 4 bases at V and 0 bases at J; junction bases unmatched: 12. The CDR3 DNA is TGTGCCAGCAGTTCATCCGGGACAGAAAAGTATAGCAATCAGCCCCAGCATTTT. Amino acids: CASSSSGTEKYSNQPQHF.

The chain recombines TRBV30 with TRBJ1-4, with TRBD1 matching 7 bases. Germline CDR1 and CDR2: GTSNPN and SVGIG (reference sequence). V trimming: 5 bases; J trimming: 0 bases; junction bases outside the gene matches: 3. CDR3 length equals 14 residues. CDR3 coding DNA: TGTGCCTGGGCCACAGGGGCAACTAATGAAAAACTGTTTTTT. Protein sequence: CAWATGATNEKLFF.